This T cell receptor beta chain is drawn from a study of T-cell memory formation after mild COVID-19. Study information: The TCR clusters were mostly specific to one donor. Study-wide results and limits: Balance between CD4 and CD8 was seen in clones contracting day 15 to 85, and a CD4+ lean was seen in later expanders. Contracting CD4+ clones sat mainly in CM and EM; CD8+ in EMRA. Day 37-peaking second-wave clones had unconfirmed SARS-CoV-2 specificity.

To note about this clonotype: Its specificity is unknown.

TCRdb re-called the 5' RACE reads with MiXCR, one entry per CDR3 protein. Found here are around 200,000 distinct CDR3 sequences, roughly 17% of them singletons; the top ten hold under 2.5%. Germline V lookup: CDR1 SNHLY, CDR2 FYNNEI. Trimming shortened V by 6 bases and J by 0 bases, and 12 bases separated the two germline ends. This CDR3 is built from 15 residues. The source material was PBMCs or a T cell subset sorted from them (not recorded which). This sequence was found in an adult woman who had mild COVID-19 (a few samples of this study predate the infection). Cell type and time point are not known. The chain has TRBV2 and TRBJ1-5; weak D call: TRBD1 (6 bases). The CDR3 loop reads CASRDRDNSNQPQHF. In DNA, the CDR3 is TGTGCCAGCAGGGACCGGGACAATAGCAATCAGCCCCAGCATTTT.